Below are 25 T cell receptor beta chains sequenced from a single sample in a study of blood T cell repertoires in COVID-19 (dated by TCRdb to between 2020 and 2021). Library preparation employed the immunoSEQ multiplex PCR assay. TCRdb mirrors the immuneACCESS table, restricted to in-frame sequences. Some clones are absent from its copies; in checked studies, under half trace to an unresolved V gene, and the reason for the others is unknown. In all, the sample holds roughly 250,000 clones, and roughly 86% of those were seen once. The ten largest clonotypes hold roughly 3.5% of the sample. The sequencing sample was made of PBMCs or T cells enriched from blood (not recorded which). The origin of the receptors is a woman aged 40 to 50 with acute COVID-19.

J is TRBJ2-1 and V is TRBV7-2; TRBD2 might be the D (5 bases). With 6 bases removed from V and 7 bases from J, the gap between germline ends came to 13 bases. Germline V CDR1 and CDR2: SGHTA, FQGNSA. The CDR3 covers 13 residues. The CDR3 loop reads CASRGGAENEQFF. DNA of the CDR3: TGTGCCAGCAGAGGCGGAGCGGAGAATGAGCAGTTCTTC.

This chain uses TRBV6-5 with TRBJ2-6; D is perhaps TRBD1 (6 bases). CDR1 is MNHEY, CDR2 SVGAGI, per germline. The ends were cut back, 6 bases at V and 0 bases at J, with 9 bases in the middle. The CDR3 spans 15 residues. The CDR3 here is CASRGQFSGANVLTF. The CDR3 DNA reads TGTGCCAGCAGGGGACAATTCTCTGGGGCCAACGTCCTGACTTTC.

There are a few counts of this clone. The rearrangement links TRBV6-5 to TRBJ1-5, with D perhaps matching TRBD1 (6 bases). The CDR3 totals 15 residues. Trimming shortened V by 6 bases and J by 4 bases, and 16 bases separated the two germline ends. Germline V CDR1 and CDR2: MNHEY, SVGAGI. In DNA, the CDR3 is TGTGCCAGCAGGGCGACAGGCCGGGTTAATCAGCCCCAGCATTTT. It translates to CASRATGRVNQPQHF.

This clone was counted once. The chain couples TRBV5-4 to TRBJ2-1; tentatively, D is TRBD2 (5 bases). CDR1 is SGHNT and CDR2 is YYREEE in the germline V gene (reference sequence). This CDR3 has 14 amino acids. Trimming removed 1 base from V and 5 bases from J, with 10 bases in between. As DNA, the CDR3 is TGTGCCAGCAGCTTGTTGCGGGCTAACAATGAGCAGTTCTTC. This codes for CASSLLRANNEQFF.

The rearrangement links TRBV15 to TRBJ2-6; the match to TRBD1 covers 8 bases. The CDR3 is made up of 20 amino acids. The trim removed 0 bases at V and 0 bases at J, leaving 10 bases unmatched. Looked up from germline, CDR1 is LNHNV and CDR2 is YYDKDF (reference sequence). The CDR3 is CATSRDRFRGPFSGANVLTF. CDR3 nucleotide sequence: TGTGCCACCAGCAGAGACCGTTTCAGGGGGCCGTTCTCTGGGGCCAACGTCCTGACTTTC.

This clone was counted between two and nine times. The rearrangement joins TRBV5-6 to TRBJ2-7; D unresolved. Germline loops: CDR1 SGHDT, CDR2 YYEEEE. This CDR3 spans 15 amino acids. Trimming removed 1 base from V and 4 bases from J, with 15 bases in between. For the CDR3, the DNA is TGTGCCAGCAGCTTGATGTTGGGCTTAAGTTACGAGCAGTACTTC. The encoded protein is CASSLMLGLSYEQYF.

The chain uses TRBV13 and TRBJ2-1; 9 nucleotides agree with TRBD2. The CDR3 has 16 residues. Looked up from germline, CDR1 is PRHDT and CDR2 is FYEKMQ (reference sequence). The ends lost 0 bases at V and 6 bases at J; junction bases unmatched: 6. This CDR3 reads CASSLGRAGGVNEQFF. The CDR3 nucleotides read TGTGCCAGCAGCTTAGGCCGGGCGGGAGGGGTCAATGAGCAGTTCTTC.

The rearrangement links TRBV19 to TRBJ2-2, with D possibly being TRBD1 (5 bases). The germline V gene encodes CDR1 LNHDA and CDR2 SQIVND (reference sequence). The germline V and J ends were trimmed by 3 bases and 7 bases, with 12 bases remaining between them. The CDR3 is 14 residues long. The CDR3 is CASSMGPLFGELFF. As DNA, the CDR3 is TGTGCCAGTAGTATGGGGCCGCTCTTCGGGGAGCTGTTTTTT.

This clone was seen more than once but under ten times. The rearrangement joins TRBV29-1 to TRBJ1-2; possible D gene TRBD1, 5 bases. V lost 0 bases to trimming and J lost 7 bases, with 15 bases between them. Per the germline V gene, CDR1 is SQVTM and CDR2 is ANQGSEA. CDR3 length: 14 residues. The CDR3 region is CSVEDRQGGGGYTF. CDR3 DNA sequence: TGCAGCGTTGAAGATCGGCAGGGAGGTGGTGGCTACACCTTC.

The chain recombines TRBV7-9 with TRBJ2-7, with D tentatively TRBD1 (6 bases). Germline V gene lookup returns CDR1 SEHNR and CDR2 FQNEAQ (reference sequence). V was shortened by 3 bases and J by 8 bases, with 17 bases between the two germline ends. The CDR3 has 14 residues. CDR3 sequence (DNA): TGTGCCAGCAGCTTGAATATCGCAGGGGTTCAGCAGTACTTC. It specifies CASSLNIAGVQQYF.

V and J are TRBV5-1 and TRBJ2-7; D gene ambiguous. The CDR3 runs 12 residues. The V gene's germline CDR1 is SGHRS and CDR2 YFSETQ. Trimming pared 0 bases from V and 9 bases from J, leaving 10 bases between. The chain's CDR3 is CASSLESTLQYF. The DNA of the CDR3 is TGCGCCAGCAGCTTGGAAAGTACATTGCAGTACTTC. Combining the CDR3 with reference TRBV5-1 and TRBJ2-7 gives the whole variable domain KAGVTQTPRYLIKTRGQQVTLSCSPISGHRSVSWYQQTPGQGLQFLFEYFSETQRNKGNFPGRFSGRQFSNSRSEMNVSTLELGDSALYLCASSLESTLQYFGPGTRLTVT.

V is TRBV6-6 and J is TRBJ1-1; TRBD1 agrees at 8 bases. CDR1 and CDR2 from the germline V gene are MNHNY and SVGAGI (reference sequence). Trimming cost V 5 bases and J 4 bases; bases outside gene matches: 6. The CDR3 has 14 amino acids. Here the CDR3 reads CASSTGGRGTEAFF. CDR3 nucleotide sequence: TGTGCCAGCAGTACAGGGGGGCGGGGCACTGAAGCTTTCTTT.

The chain uses TRBV14 and TRBJ2-5; D is uncertain. V was clipped by 4 bases and J by 5 bases, with 17 bases between them. Germline assignment: CDR1 SGHDN and CDR2 FVKESK. The CDR3 sequence is 15 residues long. The CDR3 DNA sequence: TGTGCCAGCAGCCGTCAGAGCGCCGTTTCCGAGACCCAGTACTTC. Translating gives CASSRQSAVSETQYF.

V and J are TRBV6-5 and TRBJ2-5; D possibly corresponds to TRBD2 (5 bases). Germline CDR1 is MNHEY and CDR2 is SVGAGI. Between the trimmed V and J ends, which lost 7 bases and 5 bases, there was a span of 17 bases. The CDR3 contains 14 residues. The CDR3 protein is CASTPHAGEETQYF. The CDR3 region has the DNA TGTGCCAGCACTCCTCACGCTGGGGAGGAGACCCAGTACTTC.

The V and J genes are TRBV5-4 and TRBJ2-1; D possibly corresponds to TRBD2 (6 bases). Trimming removed 1 base at V and 6 bases at J, with 14 bases between. The CDR3 covers 15 residues. CDR1 is SGHNT and CDR2 is YYREEE in the germline V gene (reference sequence). The CDR3 nucleotides are TGTGCCAGCAGCTTGACCCGGACTACGGGCAATGAGCAGTTCTTC. Protein product: CASSLTRTTGNEQFF.

The genes are TRBV4-1 and TRBJ2-1, with TRBD2 identical over 13 bases. Trimming at V came to 2 bases and at J to 6 bases, leaving 4 bases not matched to a gene. The CDR3 covers 16 residues. The germline V gene encodes CDR1 MGHRA and CDR2 YSYEKL. The CDR3 bases are TGCGCCAGCAGCCAACCACTAGCGGGAGGGACCAATGAGCAGTTCTTC. Its protein is CASSQPLAGGTNEQFF.

The chain's CDR3 is CASVAVISYGYTF. The CDR3 nucleotides are TGTGCCAGCGTAGCAGTAATAAGTTATGGCTACACCTTC. The chain carries TRBV27 and TRBJ1-2; D is undetermined. The germline V and J ends were trimmed by 8 bases and 5 bases, with 15 bases remaining between them. Germline loops: CDR1 MNHEY, CDR2 SMNVEV (reference sequence). The CDR3 totals 13 residues.

This clone was seen just once. The chain has TRBV5-4 and TRBJ2-1; weak D call: TRBD2 (5 bases). Trimming took 2 bases from V and 5 from J, leaving 11 bases between them. This CDR3 contains 14 residues. In germline, CDR1 is SGHNT, CDR2 YYREEE (reference sequence). The CDR3 nucleotides are TGTGCCAGCAGCTTATCGCTAGCCGACAATGAGCAGTTCTTC. It is translated as CASSLSLADNEQFF.

The chain joins TRBV19 to TRBJ2-1; perhaps TRBD2 as D (6 bases). This CDR3 has 15 residues. From germline, CDR1 is LNHDA and CDR2 SQIVND (reference sequence). V dropped 3 bases and J dropped 3 bases, with 12 bases sitting between them. The CDR3 spells CASSMRWRGYNEQFF. In DNA form, the CDR3 reads TGTGCCAGTAGTATGCGCTGGCGGGGCTACAATGAGCAGTTCTTC.

The gene calls are TRBV7-9 and TRBJ2-7; 10 bases line up with TRBD2. From germline, CDR1 is SEHNR and CDR2 FQNEAQ (reference sequence). Trimming cost V 5 bases and J 2 bases; bases outside gene matches: 9. The CDR3 spans 16 residues. The CDR3 sequence: CASSRLSGRDTYEQYF. The CDR3 DNA sequence: TGTGCCAGCAGCCGTTTGAGCGGGAGGGATACCTACGAGCAGTACTTC.

J is TRBJ2-5 and V is TRBV10-3; 7 bases match TRBD2. The V gene's germline CDR1 is ENHRY and CDR2 SYGVKD. The length of the CDR3 is 14 residues. The junction had 11 bases not matched to a gene; V was cut back by 8 bases and J by 5 bases. In DNA form, the CDR3 reads TGTGCCATCGGGGGGGAATCCCTTGAGGAGACCCAGTACTTC. Its translation is CAIGGESLEETQYF.

This chain connects TRBV9 to TRBJ2-2, with a weak D call TRBD2 (6 bases). Per germline, CDR1 SGDLS and CDR2 YYNGEE. V dropped 5 bases and J dropped 3 bases, with 14 bases sitting between them. This CDR3 region has 15 residues. CDR3 region: CASRAVPGDTGELFF. CDR3 nucleotides: TGTGCCAGCAGGGCGGTGCCGGGGGACACCGGGGAGCTGTTTTTT.

The chain has TRBV18 and TRBJ1-1; D is unresolved. The CDR3 has 14 residues. Germline loops: CDR1 KGHSH, CDR2 LQKENI. Trimming pared 1 base from V and 4 bases from J, leaving 10 bases between. CDR3 loop: CASSPLAGSTEAFF. The CDR3, as DNA: TGTGCCAGCTCACCACTCGCCGGGAGCACTGAAGCTTTCTTT.

The chain uses TRBV11-3 and TRBJ2-3, with D maybe TRBD2 (7 bases). The CDR3 runs 16 residues. The V gene lost 2 bases and the J gene lost 0 bases, with 12 bases spanning the gap. Germline lookup yields CDR1 SGHNT and CDR2 YENEEA. The chain's CDR3 is CASSLLGGLSTDTQYF. CDR3 in DNA: TGTGCCAGCAGCTTACTGGGGGGGCTTAGCACAGATACGCAGTATTTT. Complete variable domain (other parts from reference TRBV11-3 and TRBJ2-3): EAGVVQSPRYKIIEKKQPVAFWCNPISGHNTLYWYLQNLGQGPELLIRYENEEAVDDSQLPKDRFSAERLKGVDSTLKIQPAELGDSAVYLCASSLLGGLSTDTQYFGPGTRLTVL.

The chain combines TRBV7-9 with TRBJ2-5; the match to TRBD1 covers 8 bases. Germline lookup yields CDR1 SEHNR and CDR2 FQNEAQ (reference sequence). V gave up 0 bases and J gave up 0 bases; unmatched junction bases: 6. The CDR3 runs 17 residues. CDR3 residues: CASSLASTGVYQETQYF. CDR3 coding DNA: TGTGCCAGCAGCTTAGCTTCGACAGGGGTGTACCAAGAGACCCAGTACTTC.